A single sample is the source of the 3 T cell receptor beta chains below, sequenced in a study of blood T cell repertoires in COVID-19. The table came from immunoSEQ multiplex PCR; TCRdb's copy has only in-frame clones and leaves some out. This table has approximately 220,000 clones, around four fifths appearing once. Input material: PBMCs or T cells enriched from blood (not recorded which). The receptor set was obtained from a woman aged 45-65 years who had been exposed to COVID-19.

This clone occurred many times. The chain combines TRBV5-1 with TRBJ1-5, with TRBD1 identical over 9 bases. The CDR3 spans 21 residues. Per germline, CDR1 SGHRS and CDR2 YFSETQ. V dropped 3 bases and J dropped 0; count of bases not matched to a gene: 19. The CDR3 DNA reads TGCGCCAGCAGCTCGGACAGGGGCCCCTGGAGGGGGCGTTATAGCAATCAGCCCCAGCATTTT. This gives the protein CASSSDRGPWRGRYSNQPQHF.

The sample holds a few counts of this clone. The rearrangement links TRBV7-2 to TRBJ1-2; 7 bases are shared with TRBD1. V was pared by 5 bases and J by 6 bases, with 18 bases of the junction left unmatched. Germline V gives CDR1 SGHTA, CDR2 FQGNSA. The CDR3 runs to 17 residues. For the CDR3, the DNA is TGTGCCAGCAGCCCCTCGGTATTTCGCCAGGGGGACAATGGCTACACCTTC. It codes for CASSPSVFRQGDNGYTF.

The chain joins TRBV12-5 to TRBJ1-4; D might be TRBD1 (5 bases). CDR1 is LGHNT, CDR2 FRNRAP, per germline. This CDR3 is built from 14 residues. Trimming took 6 bases from V and 0 from J, leaving 8 bases between them. CDR3 residues: CASGWGATNEKLFF. DNA of the CDR3: TGTGCTAGTGGCTGGGGCGCAACTAATGAAAAACTGTTTTTT.